This entry lists 21 T cell receptor beta chains sequenced from one sample in a study of blood T cells in healthy people across ages. Sample-barcoded 5' priming and a J-beta primer mix drove a second PCR of roughly 6 to 12 cycles. TCRdb called the 5' RACE reads again in MiXCR, with one record for every CDR3 protein. The data contain 650,000 to 800,000 distinct CDR3 sequences, around 43% of them singletons. Sample: blood. The receptors originated from a man in his fifties or sixties in good health.

The V and J genes are TRBV29-1 and TRBJ2-1, with D unclear. The J call may be in error: the DNA end matches TRBJ2-7 better. Germline CDR1 reads SQVTM; CDR2 reads ANQGSEA. The length of the CDR3 is 13 residues. CDR3 nucleotide sequence: TGCAGCGTTGTGAACTTAGCCTACAATGAGCAGTACTTC. It yields the protein CSVVNLAYNEQYF.

The CDR3 DNA reads TGTGCCAGCAGCTTGGCTTCCTCGGGGCAGGGGGTCTACGAGCAGTACTTC. This sequence encodes CASSLASSGQGVYEQYF. The V call is TRBV5-4, the J call TRBJ2-4; 7 bases are shared with TRBD1. The DNA matches TRBJ2-7 better at its end, which makes the J call doubtful. The CDR3 is made up of 17 amino acids. Germline-derived CDR1 and CDR2 are SGHNT and YYREEE (reference sequence).

This clonotype was counted between two and nine times. The chain joins TRBV5-1 to TRBJ2-7; D unclear. This CDR3 region has 15 residues. CDR1 is SGHRS and CDR2 is YFSETQ in the germline V gene. Trimming removed 3 bases at V and 1 base at J, with 14 bases between. The CDR3 here is CASSSPDATSYEQYF. CDR3 DNA sequence: TGCGCCAGCAGCTCACCTGACGCGACTTCCTACGAGCAGTACTTC.

This clonotype has a handful of counts. This chain connects TRBV27 to TRBJ1-6; D not certain. The CDR3 totals 14 residues. Trimming left V 0 bases short and J 14 bases short, with 14 bases between. Germline V gives CDR1 MNHEY, CDR2 SMNVEV (reference sequence). CDR3 DNA sequence: TGTGCCAGCAGTTTATCCGTGACGAATCCGACCCTCCACTTT. Translated, it gives CASSLSVTNPTLHF.

This clonotype has just a few counts. The gene calls are TRBV2 and TRBJ2-5; 8 nucleotides align to TRBD1. The CDR3 totals 16 residues. Losses at the gene ends were 6 bases for V and 2 bases for J; bases not matched to a gene: 11. CDR1 and CDR2 (germline): SNHLY, FYNNEI. In DNA, the CDR3 is TGTGCCAGCAGCCCACACCCCAGGGGGCTGCAAGAGACCCAGTACTTC. This codes for CASSPHPRGLQETQYF. Based on the CDR3 plus reference TRBV2 and TRBJ2-5, the full variable domain is EPEVTQTPSHQVTQMGQEVILRCVPISNHLYFYWYRQILGQKVEFLVSFYNNEISEKSEIFDDQFSVERPDGSNFTLKIRSTKLEDSAMYFCASSPHPRGLQETQYFGPGTRLLVL.

The rearrangement links TRBV5-6 to TRBJ1-3, with D possibly TRBD1 on 6 matching bases. V shed 4 bases and J shed 2 bases, with 10 bases lying between them. The germline CDR1 and CDR2 sequences are SGHDT and YYEEEE. CDR3 length: 14 amino acids. In DNA, the CDR3 is TGTGCCAGCAGCCCGGGGGGGCCTGGAAACACCATATATTTT. Its translation: CASSPGGPGNTIYF.

The chain is built from TRBV27 and TRBJ2-1, with D possibly TRBD1 on 5 matching bases. Germline CDR1 is MNHEY and CDR2 is SMNVEV (reference sequence). The CDR3 sequence is 14 residues long. V lost 3 bases and J 5 bases, leaving 11 bases between the germline ends. This CDR3 is CASSFTGPDNEQFF. In DNA, the CDR3 is TGTGCCAGCAGTTTCACAGGTCCGGACAATGAGCAGTTCTTC.

J is TRBJ2-4 and V is TRBV5-1, with TRBD2 identical over 12 bases. CDR1 SGHRS and CDR2 YFSETQ come from the germline V gene. The CDR3 is 15 residues long. After removal of 4 bases from V and 13 bases from J, the junction contained 12 bases not matched to a gene. This CDR3 reads CASSTRPPSGREQYF. For the CDR3, the DNA is TGCGCCAGCAGCACCCGCCCCCCTAGCGGGAGGGAGCAGTACTTC.

The chain has TRBV7-7 and TRBJ2-7; 13 nucleotides agree with TRBD2. Germline assignment: CDR1 SSHAT and CDR2 FNYEAQ (reference sequence). CDR3 length: 15 residues. V gave up 4 bases and J gave up 10 bases; unmatched junction bases: 10. The CDR3 nucleotides are TGTGCCAGCAGCTCCGGGACTAGCGGGGTAGAGGCCCAGTACTTC. It encodes CASSSGTSGVEAQYF.

The V and J genes are TRBV6-1 and TRBJ2-7; D is ambiguous. Germline V lookup: CDR1 MNHNS, CDR2 SASEGT. Deletions cut 2 bases from V and 3 bases from J, with 14 bases between. The CDR3 contains 15 residues. The CDR3 DNA sequence: TGTGCCAGCAGTGAAAACCAGCCTGTCGACTACGAGCAGTACTTC. Translated: CASSENQPVDYEQYF.

The table lists this clonotype with a few counts. The V and J genes are TRBV6-6 and TRBJ2-3, with D maybe TRBD1 (6 bases). V was pared by 10 bases and J by 2 bases, with 16 bases between. The germline V gene has CDR1 MNHNY and CDR2 SVGAGI (reference sequence). The CDR3 is made up of 14 amino acids. The CDR3 nucleotides read TGTGCCACGCAACAGGGAACCCTCACAGATACGCAGTATTTT. This translates into CATQQGTLTDTQYF.

This clonotype was picked up a small number of times. The rearrangement links TRBV28 to TRBJ2-1, with TRBD2 identical over 8 bases. The CDR3 contains 17 residues. Germline V gene sequence: CDR1 MDHEN, CDR2 SYDVKM. V shed 4 bases, J shed 0 bases, and the junction held 8 bases outside the gene matches. CDR3 DNA sequence: TGTGCCAGCAGTTCTTGGGGGACTAGTCGCTCCTACAATGAGCAGTTCTTC. Its translation: CASSSWGTSRSYNEQFF. Based on the CDR3 plus reference TRBV28 and TRBJ2-1, the full variable domain is DVKVTQSSRYLVKRTGEKVFLECVQDMDHENMFWYRQDPGLGLRLIYFSYDVKMKEKGDIPEGYSVSREKKERFSLILESASTNQTSMYLCASSSWGTSRSYNEQFFGPGTRLTVL.

The chain employs TRBV29-1 and TRBJ2-7, with 11 nucleotides matching TRBD1. The CDR3 is 14 residues long. With V trimmed by 3 bases and J by 7 bases, 8 bases remained unmatched. CDR1 SQVTM and CDR2 ANQGSEA come from the germline V gene. The DNA for the CDR3 is TGCAGCGTTGAGACGGACAGGGGGCATCGGGAGCAGTACTTC. The encoded protein is CSVETDRGHREQYF.

Points on this clonotype: The missing conserved phenylalanine or tryptophan at the end of this CDR3 makes a read error likely. J is TRBJ2-6 and V is TRBV11-2; D is ambiguous. V lost 0 bases, J lost 3 bases, and 6 bases lay in between. The CDR3 is made up of 15 amino acids. CDR1 is SGHAT, CDR2 FQNNGV, per germline. The CDR3 nucleotides are TGTGCCAGCAGCTTAGAAAGAGGTGGGGCCAACGTCCTGACTTTA. Translated: CASSLERGGANVLTL.

The chain carries TRBV7-2 and TRBJ2-3; no clear D. Germline V gene lookup returns CDR1 SGHTA and CDR2 FQGNSA. The CDR3 contains 12 residues. Trimming pared 6 bases from V and 11 bases from J, leaving 15 bases between. The CDR3 coding sequence is TGTGCCAGCAGTTTGGGGTCTACCCGGCAGTATTTT. Its protein product is CASSLGSTRQYF. The variable domain in full, with the rest retrieved from reference TRBV7-2 and TRBJ2-3, is GAGVSQSPSNKVTEKGKDVELRCDPISGHTALYWYRQSLGQGLEFLIYFQGNSAPDKSGLPSDRFSAERTGGSVSTLTIQRTQQEDSAVYLCASSLGSTRQYFGPGTRLTVL.

This clonotype was detected only a few times. The chain has TRBV7-2 and TRBJ2-7; 7 bases are a match to TRBD1. Germline V gene lookup returns CDR1 SGHTA and CDR2 FQGNSA. This CDR3 spans 14 amino acids. With 3 bases clipped from V and 6 bases from J, the junction kept 8 bases outside the gene matches. The DNA for the CDR3 is TGTGCCAGCAGCTTGAACAGGGGACAGTCCGAGCAGTACTTC. This gives the protein CASSLNRGQSEQYF.

This clonotype appeared a few times. The V call is TRBV20-1, the J call TRBJ2-7; no clear D. The germline V and J ends were trimmed by 6 bases and 5 bases, with 20 bases remaining between them. This CDR3 spans 14 amino acids. Germline loops: CDR1 DFQATT, CDR2 SNEGSKA (reference sequence). DNA of the CDR3: TGCAGTGCATACGGTCGATCCAAGGGTGACGAGCAGTACTTC. It is translated as CSAYGRSKGDEQYF.

The rearrangement uses TRBV6-2 or TRBV6-3 and TRBJ2-7; the match to TRBD1 covers 7 bases. Germline CDR1 reads MNHEY; CDR2 reads SVGEGT. The junction had 13 bases not matched to a gene; V was cut back by 7 bases and J by 7 bases. The CDR3 runs 14 residues. CDR3 protein: CASTTRLGGEEQYF. Written as DNA, the CDR3 is TGTGCCAGCACTACCCGGTTAGGGGGCGAAGAGCAGTACTTC.

This clonotype was seen a handful of times. The J gene is TRBJ2-7, the V gene TRBV6-5; a possible D gene is TRBD2 (5 bases). V was shortened by 2 bases and J by 1 base, with 12 bases between the two germline ends. The CDR3 runs to 15 residues. Germline V lookup: CDR1 MNHEY, CDR2 SVGAGI. The CDR3 DNA reads as TGTGCCAGCAGTTACAATGTCGGGGAATCCTACGAGCAGTACTTC. This gives the protein CASSYNVGESYEQYF.

J is TRBJ2-6 and V is TRBV25-1; the match to TRBD1 covers 9 bases. With V trimmed by 8 bases and J by 4 bases, 9 bases remained unmatched. Germline V lookup: CDR1 MGHDK, CDR2 SYGVNS. This CDR3 has 16 amino acids. CDR3 in amino acids: CASGATGGAGANVLTF. CDR3 DNA: TGTGCCAGCGGTGCAACAGGGGGCGCCGGGGCCAACGTCCTGACTTTC. Combining the CDR3 with reference TRBV25-1 and TRBJ2-6 gives the whole variable domain EADIYQTPRYLVIGTGKKITLECSQTMGHDKMYWYQQDPGMELHLIHYSYGVNSTEKGDLSSESTVSRIRTEHFPLTLESARPSHTSQYLCASGATGGAGANVLTFGAGSRLTVL.

This clonotype has at least ten counts. The rearrangement joins TRBV13 to TRBJ2-1, with D uncertain. Germline CDR1 is PRHDT and CDR2 is FYEKMQ (reference sequence). The ends were cut back, 5 bases at V and 7 bases at J, with 6 bases in the middle. The length of the CDR3 is 11 residues. The DNA for the CDR3 is TGTGCCAGCAGCAGTAGGAATGAGCAGTTCTTC. It yields the protein CASSSRNEQFF.